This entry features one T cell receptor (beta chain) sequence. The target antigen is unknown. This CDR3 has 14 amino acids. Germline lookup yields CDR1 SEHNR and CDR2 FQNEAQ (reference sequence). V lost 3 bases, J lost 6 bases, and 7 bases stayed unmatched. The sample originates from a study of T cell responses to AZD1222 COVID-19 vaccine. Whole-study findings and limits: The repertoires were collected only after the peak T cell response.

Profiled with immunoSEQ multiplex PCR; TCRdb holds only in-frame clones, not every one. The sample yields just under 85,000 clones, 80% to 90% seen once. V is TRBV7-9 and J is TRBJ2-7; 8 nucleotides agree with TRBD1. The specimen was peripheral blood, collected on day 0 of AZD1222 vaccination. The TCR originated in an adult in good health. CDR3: CASSFQDRVFEQYF. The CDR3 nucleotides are TGTGCCAGCAGCTTCCAGGACAGGGTCTTCGAGCAGTACTTC. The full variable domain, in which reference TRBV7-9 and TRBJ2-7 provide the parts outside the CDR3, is DTGVSQNPRHKITKRGQNVTFRCDPISEHNRLYWYRQTLGQGPEFLTYFQNEAQLEKSRLLSDRFSAERPKGSFSTLEIQRTEQGDSAMYLCASSFQDRVFEQYFGPGTRLTVT.